This paragraph reports one T cell receptor (beta chain). Its antigen is unidentified. CD45RO/CCR7/CD25/CD127/CD95/CD27 staining was used to isolate CD4+ naive, central memory, regulatory and stem cell-like memory cells by sorting. Reverse transcribing all isolated RNA meant expressed TCRB transcripts were sequenced. TCRdb's copy holds only in-frame clones and misses some; the assay was immunoSEQ multiplex PCR. The sample shows about 340,000 clones, over 7% of them seen only once. The CDR3 has 17 amino acids. V was shortened by 1 base and J by 0 bases, with 13 bases between the two germline ends. Germline V gene lookup returns CDR1 LGHNA and CDR2 YSLEER. This record belongs to a study of beta chain features in type 1 diabetes. Study-wide results and limits: Comparison showed that naive, central memory and Treg TCRB repertoires appeared more similar among patients than among healthy donors. Across all four CD4+ subsets, people with type 1 diabetes showed modestly shorter TCRB CDR3s.

The receptor's source is a young man with type 1 diabetes. This sequence joins TRBV4-3 and TRBJ2-1, with a weak D call TRBD2 (6 bases). Sequencing was performed on central memory CD4+ T cells from blood. The CDR3 DNA is TGCGCCAGCAGCCAAGTAGCCGGGGGTAGCTCCTACAATGAGCAGTTCTTC. Encoded protein: CASSQVAGGSSYNEQFF.